This T cell receptor (beta chain) derives from a study of blood T cell repertoires in COVID-19. At the level of the study: COVID-19 samples from acute and convalescent phases originated in the United States, Italy and Spain. Nucleic acid was either cDNA or gDNA, and it came from T cells, B-cell-depleted T cells, or PBMCs.

This clone has a single count. Original data processing: Nucleated cell number was recorded as an estimate derived from reference gene primer amplification. Assay used: immunoSEQ multiplex PCR; TCRdb lists only in-frame clones, some missing. V and J calls plus clone size are reproduced from that table; the DNA served to infer D and trimming. This table holds 100,000 to 150,000 clones, about 70% found once. Germline-derived CDR1 and CDR2 are PRHDT and FYEKMQ (reference sequence). The J segment lost 7 bases and the V segment lost 4 bases, leaving 3 bases of the junction unmatched. This CDR3 spans 13 amino acids.

This TCR derives from a woman aged 70 to 79 with acute or convalescent COVID-19. The sequenced material came from peripheral blood. V and J are TRBV13 and TRBJ2-7; TRBD1 matches at 11 bases. DNA of the CDR3: TGTGCCAGCAGCTACCGGGACAGGGGGGAGCAGTACTTC. Amino acids: CASSYRDRGEQYF.